Presented here are 8 T cell receptor beta chains from one specimen sequenced in a study of neoadjuvant anti-PD-1 for oral cavity cancer. Time point reported: after neoadjuvant nivolumab, at surgical resection. Some clones are missing from TCRdb's copy, which holds only in-frame ones; the method was immunoSEQ multiplex PCR. Here the sample spans about 25,000 clones, 25% to 30% being singletons. Sequencing was performed on tumor tissue, taken after nivolumab (anti-PD-1) treatment. These receptors came from a person between 35 and 79 years old with oral cavity squamous cell carcinoma.

This chain links TRBV10-2 with TRBJ1-2; no reliable D call. There are 15 residues in the CDR3. V lost 1 base and J lost 4, with 13 bases in between. Germline lookup yields CDR1 WSHSY and CDR2 SAAADI. The chain's CDR3 is CASSELGHHSYGYTF. The CDR3 DNA sequence: TGCGCCAGCAGTGAGTTGGGCCACCACTCCTATGGCTACACCTTC.

The chain has TRBV6-1 and TRBJ2-7; perhaps TRBD1 as D (6 bases). There are 12 residues in the CDR3. V was trimmed by 4 bases and J by 4 bases, leaving 8 bases between them. Per germline, CDR1 MNHNS and CDR2 SASEGT. CDR3 nucleotides: TGTGCCAGCAGTGCCGACAGGTACGAGCAGTACTTC. Its protein is CASSADRYEQYF.

J is TRBJ1-6 and V is TRBV11-2; D is perhaps TRBD1 (5 bases). This CDR3 contains 14 residues. The germline V gene has CDR1 SGHAT and CDR2 FQNNGV. V was cut by 5 bases and J by 5 bases, with 10 bases left in between. As DNA, the CDR3 is TGTGCCAGCAGCCCCCCGGGACATAATTCACCCCTCCACTTT. It encodes CASSPPGHNSPLHF.

This clone has a single count. The J gene is TRBJ2-2, the V gene TRBV30; 7 bases are shared with TRBD1. CDR1 GTSNPN and CDR2 SVGIG come from the germline V gene (reference sequence). The CDR3 is 14 amino acids. Trimming took 5 bases from V and 0 from J; bases not matched to a gene: 3. The CDR3 spells CAWGGQTNTGELFF. Here the CDR3 DNA reads TGTGCCTGGGGGGGACAGACGAACACCGGGGAGCTGTTTTTT.

This clone has just a few counts. The V and J genes are TRBV7-3 and TRBJ2-1, with 10 bases matching TRBD2. CDR1 is SGHTA, CDR2 FQGTGA, per germline. The CDR3 runs 15 residues. Germline trimming cut 4 bases from V and 8 bases from J; bases unmatched to any gene: 8. The CDR3 DNA is TGTGCCAGCAGCTCACTAGCGGGGAGTTTGCATGAGCAGTTCTTC. Protein sequence: CASSSLAGSLHEQFF.

The chain is built from TRBV5-4 and TRBJ1-1, with 9 bases fitting TRBD1. Germline values: CDR1 SGHNT, CDR2 YYREEE (reference sequence). J lost 7 bases, V lost 5 bases, and 18 bases had no gene match. The CDR3 runs to 17 residues. CDR3 nucleotide sequence: TGTGCCAGCAGATCCGAAGGGTGGGACAGGGAAACTGGTGAAGCTTTCTTT. Translated, it gives CASRSEGWDRETGEAFF.

This clone was seen more than once but under ten times. The chain links TRBV7-8 to TRBJ2-5; D gene uncertain. The CDR3 is made up of 11 amino acids. CDR1 and CDR2 (germline): SGHVS, FQNEAQ. V was cut by 2 bases and J by 2 bases, with 0 bases left in between. CDR3 residues: CASSLQETQYF. CDR3 coding DNA: TGTGCCAGCAGCTTACAAGAGACCCAGTACTTC. The whole variable domain, filled in from reference TRBV7-8 and TRBJ2-5, reads GAGVSQSPRYKVAKRGQDVALRCDPISGHVSLFWYQQALGQGPEFLTYFQNEAQLDKSGLPSDRFFAERPEGSVSTLKIQRTQQEDSAVYLCASSLQETQYFGPGTRLLVL.

The V gene is TRBV19, the J gene TRBJ2-7, with TRBD1 matching 7 bases. CDR3 length equals 15 residues. J lost 7 bases, V lost 5 bases, and 14 bases had no gene match. The germline gives CDR1 LNHDA, CDR2 SQIVND (reference sequence). The CDR3 nucleotides read TGTGCCAGTAGTGTCGCCCGGGACAGCGGCTTAGAGCAGTACTTC. Protein product: CASSVARDSGLEQYF.